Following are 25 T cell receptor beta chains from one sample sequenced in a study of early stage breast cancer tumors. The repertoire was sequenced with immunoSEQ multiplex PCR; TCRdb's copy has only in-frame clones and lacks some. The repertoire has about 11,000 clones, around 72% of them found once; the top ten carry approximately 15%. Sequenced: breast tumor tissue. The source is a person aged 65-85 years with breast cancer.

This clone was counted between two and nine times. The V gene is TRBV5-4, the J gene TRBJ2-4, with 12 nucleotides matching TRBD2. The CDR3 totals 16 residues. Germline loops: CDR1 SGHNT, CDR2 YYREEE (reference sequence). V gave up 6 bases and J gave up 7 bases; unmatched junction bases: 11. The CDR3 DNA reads TGTGCCAGCAACCCTAGCGGGGGGGCCAAGGAGAACATTCAGTACTTC. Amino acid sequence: CASNPSGGAKENIQYF.

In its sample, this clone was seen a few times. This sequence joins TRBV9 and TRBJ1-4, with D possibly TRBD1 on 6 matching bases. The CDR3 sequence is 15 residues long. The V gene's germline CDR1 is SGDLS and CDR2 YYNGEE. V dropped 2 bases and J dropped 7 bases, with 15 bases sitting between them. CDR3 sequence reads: CASSVTPGQSEKLFF. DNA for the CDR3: TGTGCCAGCAGCGTGACACCGGGACAATCTGAAAAACTGTTTTTT.

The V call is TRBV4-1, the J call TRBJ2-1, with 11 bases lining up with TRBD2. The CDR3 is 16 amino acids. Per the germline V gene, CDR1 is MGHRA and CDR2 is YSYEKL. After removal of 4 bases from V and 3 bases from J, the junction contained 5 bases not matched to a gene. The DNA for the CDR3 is TGCGCCAGCAGCCTGAACCTAGCGGGGGGCTACAATGAGCAGTTCTTC. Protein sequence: CASSLNLAGGYNEQFF.

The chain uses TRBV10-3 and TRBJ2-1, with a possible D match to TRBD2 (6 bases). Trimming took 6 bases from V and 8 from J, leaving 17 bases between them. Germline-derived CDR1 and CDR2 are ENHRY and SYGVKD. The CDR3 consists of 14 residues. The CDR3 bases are TGTGCCATCAGAGGAGGGACGGCCGCCGATGAGCAGTTCTTC. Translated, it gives CAIRGGTAADEQFF.

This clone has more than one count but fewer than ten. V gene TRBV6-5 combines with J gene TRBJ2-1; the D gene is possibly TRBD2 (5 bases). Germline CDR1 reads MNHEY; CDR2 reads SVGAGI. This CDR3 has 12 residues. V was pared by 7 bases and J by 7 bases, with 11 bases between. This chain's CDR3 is CASTKRGNEQFF. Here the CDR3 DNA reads TGTGCCAGCACCAAGCGAGGGAATGAGCAGTTCTTC.

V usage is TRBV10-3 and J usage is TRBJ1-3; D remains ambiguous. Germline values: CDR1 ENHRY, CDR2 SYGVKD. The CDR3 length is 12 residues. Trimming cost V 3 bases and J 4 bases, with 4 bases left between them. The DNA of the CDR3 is TGTGCCATCAGTGACAGGGGAAACACCATATATTTT. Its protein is CAISDRGNTIYF.

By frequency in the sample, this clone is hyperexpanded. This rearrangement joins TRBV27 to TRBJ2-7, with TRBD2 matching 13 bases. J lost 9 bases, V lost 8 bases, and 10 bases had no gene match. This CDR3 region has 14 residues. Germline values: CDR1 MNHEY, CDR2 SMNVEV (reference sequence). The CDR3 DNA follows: TGTGCCAGCGCTGCCGGGACTAGCGGGACCGGGCAGTACTTC. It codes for CASAAGTSGTGQYF.

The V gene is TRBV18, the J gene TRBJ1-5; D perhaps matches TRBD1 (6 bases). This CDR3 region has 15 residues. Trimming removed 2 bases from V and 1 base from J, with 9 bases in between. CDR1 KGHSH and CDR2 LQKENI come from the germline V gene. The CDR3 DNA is TGTGCCAGCTCACCAGTACAGGGAAGCAATCAGCCCCAGCATTTT. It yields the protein CASSPVQGSNQPQHF.

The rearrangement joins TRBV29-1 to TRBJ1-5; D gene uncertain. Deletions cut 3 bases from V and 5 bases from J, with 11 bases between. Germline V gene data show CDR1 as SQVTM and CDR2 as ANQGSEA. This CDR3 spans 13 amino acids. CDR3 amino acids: CSVEVGGDQPQHF. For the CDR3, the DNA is TGCAGCGTTGAGGTGGGAGGCGATCAGCCCCAGCATTTT.

CDR3 sequence reads: CATGRPGQGAKEQYF. The CDR3 coding sequence is TGTGCCACCGGACGACCGGGACAGGGGGCTAAAGAGCAGTACTTC. This chain joins TRBV10-3 and TRBJ2-7; 12 bases are a match to TRBD1. This CDR3 is 15 amino acids long. Germline V lookup: CDR1 ENHRY, CDR2 SYGVKD. With V trimmed by 10 bases and J by 7 bases, 14 bases remained unmatched.

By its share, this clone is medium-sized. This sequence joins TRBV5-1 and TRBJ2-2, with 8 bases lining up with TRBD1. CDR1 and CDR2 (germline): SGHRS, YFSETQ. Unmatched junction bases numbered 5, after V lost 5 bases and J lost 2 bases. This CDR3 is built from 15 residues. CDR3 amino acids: CASSYTGGNTGELFF. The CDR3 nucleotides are TGCGCCAGCAGTTATACAGGGGGAAACACCGGGGAGCTGTTTTTT. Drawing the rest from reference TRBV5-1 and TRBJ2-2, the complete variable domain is KAGVTQTPRYLIKTRGQQVTLSCSPISGHRSVSWYQQTPGQGLQFLFEYFSETQRNKGNFPGRFSGRQFSNSRSEMNVSTLELGDSALYLCASSYTGGNTGELFFGEGSRLTVL.

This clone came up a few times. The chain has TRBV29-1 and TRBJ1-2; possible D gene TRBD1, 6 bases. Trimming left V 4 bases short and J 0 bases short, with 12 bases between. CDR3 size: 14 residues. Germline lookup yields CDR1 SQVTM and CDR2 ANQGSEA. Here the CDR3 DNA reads TGCAGCGTTGCGGGGGGGCGAGCTAACTATGGCTACACCTTC. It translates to CSVAGGRANYGYTF.

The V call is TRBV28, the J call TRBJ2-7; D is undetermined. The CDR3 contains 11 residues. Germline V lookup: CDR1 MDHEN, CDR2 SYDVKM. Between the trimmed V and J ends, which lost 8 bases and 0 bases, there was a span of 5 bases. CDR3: CASASSYEQYF. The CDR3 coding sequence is TGTGCCAGCGCCAGCTCCTACGAGCAGTACTTC. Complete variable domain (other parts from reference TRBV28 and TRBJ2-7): DVKVTQSSRYLVKRTGEKVFLECVQDMDHENMFWYRQDPGLGLRLIYFSYDVKMKEKGDIPEGYSVSREKKERFSLILESASTNQTSMYLCASASSYEQYFGPGTRLTVT.

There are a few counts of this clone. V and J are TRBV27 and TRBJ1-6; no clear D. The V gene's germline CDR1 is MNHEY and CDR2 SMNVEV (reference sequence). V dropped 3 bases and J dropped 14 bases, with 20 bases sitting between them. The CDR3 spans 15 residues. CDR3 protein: CASSFDGLGSRALHF. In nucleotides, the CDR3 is TGTGCCAGCAGTTTCGACGGACTGGGGTCCCGGGCCCTCCACTTT.

For the CDR3, the DNA is TGTGCCAGCAGCGGAAGCGGGTTTGGGTCTAATGAAAAACTGTTTTTT. It is translated as CASSGSGFGSNEKLFF. This chain connects TRBV7-9 to TRBJ1-4, with D uncertain. CDR3 size: 16 residues. Trimming left V 5 bases short and J 3 bases short, with 16 bases between. The germline V gene has CDR1 SEHNR and CDR2 FQNEAQ (reference sequence).

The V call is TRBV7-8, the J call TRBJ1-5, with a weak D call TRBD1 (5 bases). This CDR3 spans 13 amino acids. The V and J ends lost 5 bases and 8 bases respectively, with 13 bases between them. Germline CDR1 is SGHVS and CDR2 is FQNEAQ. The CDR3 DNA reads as TGTGCCAGCAGCCGGGGGGGGATAAAGCCCCAGCATTTT. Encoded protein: CASSRGGIKPQHF. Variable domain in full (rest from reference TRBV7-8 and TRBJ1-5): GAGVSQSPRYKVAKRGQDVALRCDPISGHVSLFWYQQALGQGPEFLTYFQNEAQLDKSGLPSDRFFAERPEGSVSTLKIQRTQQEDSAVYLCASSRGGIKPQHFGDGTRLSIL.

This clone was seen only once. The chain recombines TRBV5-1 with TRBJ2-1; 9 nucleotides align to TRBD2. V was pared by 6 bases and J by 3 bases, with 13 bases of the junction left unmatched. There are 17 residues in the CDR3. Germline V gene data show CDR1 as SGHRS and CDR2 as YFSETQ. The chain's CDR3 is CASTLGRREGIYNEQFF. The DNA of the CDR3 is TGCGCCAGCACCCTCGGCAGGCGGGAGGGCATCTACAATGAGCAGTTCTTC.

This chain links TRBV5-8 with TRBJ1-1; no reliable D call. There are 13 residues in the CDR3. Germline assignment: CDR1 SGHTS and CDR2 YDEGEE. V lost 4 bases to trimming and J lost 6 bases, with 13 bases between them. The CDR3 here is CASSPSTHSEAFF. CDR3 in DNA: TGTGCCAGCAGCCCATCTACCCATTCTGAAGCTTTCTTT.

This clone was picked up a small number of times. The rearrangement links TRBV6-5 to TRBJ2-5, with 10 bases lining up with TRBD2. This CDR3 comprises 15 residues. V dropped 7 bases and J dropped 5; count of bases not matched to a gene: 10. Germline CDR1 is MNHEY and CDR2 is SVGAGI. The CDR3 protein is CASTPAAGGAETQYF. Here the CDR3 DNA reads TGTGCCAGCACCCCTGCAGCGGGAGGGGCGGAGACCCAGTACTTC.

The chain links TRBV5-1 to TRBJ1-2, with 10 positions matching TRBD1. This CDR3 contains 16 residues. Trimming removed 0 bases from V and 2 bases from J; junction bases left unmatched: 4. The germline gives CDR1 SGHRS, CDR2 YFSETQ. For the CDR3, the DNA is TGCGCCAGCAGCTTGGCACCGACAGGGGGCAACTATGGCTACACCTTC. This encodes CASSLAPTGGNYGYTF. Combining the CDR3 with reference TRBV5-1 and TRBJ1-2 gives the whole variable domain KAGVTQTPRYLIKTRGQQVTLSCSPISGHRSVSWYQQTPGQGLQFLFEYFSETQRNKGNFPGRFSGRQFSNSRSEMNVSTLELGDSALYLCASSLAPTGGNYGYTFGSGTRLTVV.

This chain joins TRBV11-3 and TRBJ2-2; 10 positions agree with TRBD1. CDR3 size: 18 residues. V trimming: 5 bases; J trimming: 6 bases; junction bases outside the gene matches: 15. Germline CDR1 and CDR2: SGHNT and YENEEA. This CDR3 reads CASSHQPGQGIKAGELFF. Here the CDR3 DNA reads TGTGCCAGCAGCCACCAACCGGGACAGGGGATTAAGGCCGGGGAGCTGTTTTTT.

The CDR3 loop is CASRRTGSGYTF. In DNA, the CDR3 is TGTGCCAGCAGGCGGACAGGGAGTGGCTACACCTTC. This chain joins TRBV6-5 and TRBJ1-2; TRBD1 matches at 8 bases. This CDR3 contains 12 residues. Trimming at V came to 6 bases and at J to 7 bases, leaving 4 bases not matched to a gene. Germline values: CDR1 MNHEY, CDR2 SVGAGI.

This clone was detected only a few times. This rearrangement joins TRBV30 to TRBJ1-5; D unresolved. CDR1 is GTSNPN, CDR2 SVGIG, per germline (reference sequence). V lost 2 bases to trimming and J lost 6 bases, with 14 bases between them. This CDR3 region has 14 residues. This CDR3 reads CAWSTDTLGQPQHF. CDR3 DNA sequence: TGTGCCTGGAGTACAGACACACTGGGTCAGCCCCAGCATTTT.

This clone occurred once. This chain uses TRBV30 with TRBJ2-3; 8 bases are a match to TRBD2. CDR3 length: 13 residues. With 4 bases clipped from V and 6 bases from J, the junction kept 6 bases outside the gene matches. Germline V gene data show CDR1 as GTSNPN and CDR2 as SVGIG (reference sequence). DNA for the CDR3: TGTGCCTGGAACCCACGGGGGGGCGATACGCAGTATTTT. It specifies CAWNPRGGDTQYF.

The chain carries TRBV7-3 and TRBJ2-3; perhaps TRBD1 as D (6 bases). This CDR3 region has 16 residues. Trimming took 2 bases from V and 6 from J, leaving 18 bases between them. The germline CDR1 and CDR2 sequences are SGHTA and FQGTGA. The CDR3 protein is CASSLGIRGRGDTQYF. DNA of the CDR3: TGTGCCAGCAGCTTAGGGATTAGGGGAAGGGGGGATACGCAGTATTTT.